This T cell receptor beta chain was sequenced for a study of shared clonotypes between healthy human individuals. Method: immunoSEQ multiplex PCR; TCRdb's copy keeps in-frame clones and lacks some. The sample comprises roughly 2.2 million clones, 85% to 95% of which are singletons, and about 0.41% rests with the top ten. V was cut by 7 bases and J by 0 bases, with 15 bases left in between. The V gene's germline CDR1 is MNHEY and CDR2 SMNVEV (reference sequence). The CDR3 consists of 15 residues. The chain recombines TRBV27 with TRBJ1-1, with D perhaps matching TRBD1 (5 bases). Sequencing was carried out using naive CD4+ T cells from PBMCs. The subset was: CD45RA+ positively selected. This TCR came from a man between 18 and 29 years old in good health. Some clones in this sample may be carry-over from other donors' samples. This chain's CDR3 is CASNPRQGLNTEAFF. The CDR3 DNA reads TGTGCCAGCAACCCGCGTCAGGGCCTGAACACTGAAGCTTTCTTT.